This T cell receptor beta chain came from a study of persistence of HIV-infected CD4 T cells (dated by TCRdb to 2020 to 2022). Background on the whole study: The median time the participants had spent on suppressive ART was over six years. CMV- and HIV-1 Gag-responding CD4+ T cells were isolated from ART-treated individuals so that antigen-driven clonal expansion of HIV-1-infected cells could be examined. Peripheral blood samples of up to roughly 200 mL were obtained at multiple time points, with the exception of two participants, for whom leukapheresis was performed at a single time point. In the cross-participant TCR cluster analysis, eight or nine participants were included for CMV and about 7 participants were included for Gag. Proviral sequencing was used to assess clonality among infected cells, whereas TCRbeta sequencing gauged the clonality of all cells within each sorted population. General findings and caveats noted by the study authors: Because the TCR analyses were done in bulk, restricting them to just the rare CMV-responding cells that actually carried HIV-1 proviruses was not possible. Few individuals were included in the study, and only a limited range of antigens was tested. Degenerate expanded CDR3beta sequences were enriched in antigen-responding cells, suggesting convergent selection of CD4+ responses to CMV and Gag. Within the same sorted populations, how oligoclonal the TCRs were correlated with how oligoclonal the proviruses were. TCRbeta richness in CMV- and Gag-responding cells was significantly lower than in anti-CD3/anti-CD28-responding cells; CMV-responding cells had higher oligoclonality than CD3/CD28-stimulated and Gag-responding cells.

The immunoSEQ hsTCRB assay version 4, run in survey mode, was used to sequence TCRbeta repertoires from genomic DNA. For TCRbeta sequencing, genomic DNA was diluted to roughly 9.2 ng/uL, with up to 1 ug used per sample. The authors' analysis ran thus. ImmunoSeq Analyzer 3.0 was used for analysis of TCRbeta data, and diversity was computed on productive nucleotide rearrangements. The improved Chao index was used to estimate lower-bound TCR diversity, and the Gini coefficient was used to estimate clonality using the Immunarch R package. Nucleotide rearrangements that differed but encoded the same CDR3beta amino acid sequence were counted as separate clonotypes. TCRbeta sequences significantly enriched in antigen-responding cells relative to anti-CD3/anti-CD28-activated cells were identified by differential abundance analysis. Using predicted peptide-MHC specificity as the basis, GLIPH2 grouped TCRs into clusters, both for each participant individually and for the merged data sets that combined participants. TCRdb's version of the immuneACCESS table is confined to in-frame rearrangements and falls short of the full clone set. An unresolved V gene accounts for under half of the shortfall where checked; the remainder is of unknown origin. Clone size and V and J calls were adopted from that table, with D and trimming inferred from the DNA. This sample lists a few thousand clones; roughly 60% were detected once. Together, the top ten hold almost 40% of the sample.

Sequences LNHDA (CDR1) and SQIVND (CDR2) are obtained from the germline V gene (reference sequence). From its cysteine to its phenylalanine, the CDR3 spans 16 amino acids. Only CDR3 DNA is held: 48 bases, read in frame from base 1. V is shortened by 4 bases, J by 0 bases, and the region joining them spans 13 bases. A note on this clone: The specificity of this receptor is unknown. Qualities for individual bases were not recorded, and no much larger clone is one base off.

Reading the label with the study, this specimen's treatment or condition is: suppressive antiretroviral therapy. Lysates of CMV-infected fibroblasts were used at 9 to 10 ug/mL for cell stimulation. Sorting of responding CD4+ T cells was based on upregulation of both CD40 ligand and CD69. HIV-1-infected adults in whom suppressive ART had been started during chronic infection were enrolled as participants. For at least 4 years, participants had undetectable plasma HIV-1 RNA, below 50 copies/mL. To be included, participants needed a CD4+ T cell count above 400 cells/uL and a positive CMV serology. Before stimulation, PBMCs were isolated using density centrifugation and depleted of CD8+ T cells. For approximately 17 hours, the CD8-depleted PBMCs were stimulated with anti-CD28/CD49d costimulation, a CD40-blocking antibody, and enfuvirtide to prevent new infections. Cell sorting was performed on a Beckman Coulter MoFlo Legacy or XDP sorter, and dead cells were excluded with propidium iodide. Genomic DNA was extracted using the QIAamp DNA Mini Kit for samples with more than one million cells and using the Quick-DNA Microprep Kit for all other samples.

Here the sequenced sample was CD4+ T cells sorted from PBMCs after approximately 20-hour stimulation, taken from a patient who received antiretroviral therapy. The cell subset or site label, as the study defines it: CD40L+CD69+ CD4 T cells responding to CMV lysate. The origin of this receptor is an adult man with HIV who was CMV-seropositive. The chain was built from TRBV19 and TRBJ1-5, with TRBD1 perhaps the D gene, on 6 matching bases. The CDR3 loop reads CASSRGQSNSNQPQHF. The sequenced DNA: TGTGCCAGTAGTAGAGGACAGTCCAATAGCAATCAGCCCCAGCATTTT.